This T cell receptor (beta chain) was sequenced for a study of T cells in Graves' hyperthyroidism and ophthalmopathy. The CDR3 is made up of 17 amino acids. The trim removed 4 bases at V and 3 bases at J, leaving 5 bases unmatched. CDR1 MDHEN and CDR2 SYDVKM come from the germline V gene. The source material, RNA transcripts, was used to amplify TCR beta CDR3 regions. Initially, a first-round RT-PCR of the TCR CDR3 employed the HTBI primer set. In TCRdb, the multiplex PCR reads were re-called with MiXCR into one record per CDR3 protein. Here the sample spans roughly 500,000 distinct CDR3 sequences, 15% to 20% being singletons.

The specimen was blood. The chain has TRBV28 and TRBJ2-1; 14 nucleotides match TRBD2. The receptor was derived from a woman aged 25 to 39 with Graves' ophthalmopathy. In nucleotides, the CDR3 is TGTGCCAGCAGTTGGGGACTAGCGGGAGATAACTACAATGAGCAGTTCTTC. Its translation is CASSWGLAGDNYNEQFF.